The 4 T cell receptor beta chains reported below all come from one sample, sequenced in a study of T cells in Graves' hyperthyroidism and ophthalmopathy. The TCR beta CDR3 regions underwent amplification using RNA transcripts as the source. An initial round of RT-PCR targeting the TCR CDR3 relied on the HTBI primer set. TCRdb ran MiXCR on the multiplex PCR reads and lists one entry per CDR3 protein. The data contain about 350,000 distinct CDR3 sequences, around 18% of them singletons. The sequencing input was blood. These receptors all come from a woman in her forties with Graves' ophthalmopathy.

This clonotype was detected many times. The chain's CDR3 is CASSLGFNARYEQYF. The CDR3 DNA reads TGCGCCAGCAGCTTAGGGTTTAACGCGAGATACGAGCAGTACTTC. The chain combines TRBV5-1 with TRBJ2-7; D ambiguous. The length of the CDR3 is 15 residues. V gave up 2 bases and J gave up 4 bases, with 16 bases separating them. CDR1 is SGHRS and CDR2 is YFSETQ in the germline V gene.

The chain couples TRBV6-5 to TRBJ2-7, with 7 bases fitting TRBD1. The V segment lost 0 bases and the J segment 4 bases; nucleotides outside the gene matches: 6. The germline V gene has CDR1 MNHEY and CDR2 SVGAGI. This CDR3 spans 15 amino acids. CDR3 nucleotide sequence: TGTGCCAGCAGTTACTCTCCCGGGACAGCGTACGAGCAGTACTTC. This sequence encodes CASSYSPGTAYEQYF.

J is TRBJ1-1 and V is TRBV6-2 or TRBV6-3; 7 nucleotides agree with TRBD1. J lost 4 bases, V lost 5 bases, and 4 bases had no gene match. Germline V gene lookup returns CDR1 MNHEY and CDR2 SVGEGT. The CDR3 is 13 residues long. The CDR3 here is CASSNWDSTEAFF. CDR3 coding DNA: TGTGCCAGCAGTAACTGGGACAGCACTGAAGCTTTCTTT.

As for this clonotype: Compared with germline, one end of the junction differs, possibly owing to a read error. V is TRBV30 and J is TRBJ1-2; the D gene is possibly TRBD1 (5 bases). The CDR3 has 12 residues. The germline V gene has CDR1 GTSNPN and CDR2 SVGIG (reference sequence). Here the CDR3 reads CAWIDQTAGYIF. As DNA, the CDR3 is TGTGCCTGGATAGATCAGACAGCGGGCTACATCTTC.